This T cell receptor beta chain appears in the sequencing data of a study of blood T cell repertoires in COVID-19. On the study more broadly: Both acute and convalescent COVID-19 samples were obtained from the United States, Italy and Spain.

Only a few counts were recorded for this clone. Generated by immunoSEQ multiplex PCR, the TCRdb table keeps only in-frame clones and is missing some. The sample holds 60,000 to 70,000 clones, 80% to 90% seen once. This receptor was identified in an older woman with acute or convalescent COVID-19. Sequenced: peripheral blood.

The CDR3 here is CASSRGQGARPQHF. In DNA, the CDR3 is TGTGCCAGCAGCCGGGGACAGGGGGCCCGGCCCCAGCATTTT. The chain uses TRBV3-1 (or the pseudogene TRBV3-2) and TRBJ1-5; TRBD1 aligns across 12 bases. Germline lookup yields CDR1 LGHDT and CDR2 YNNKEL (reference sequence). This CDR3 spans 14 amino acids. The J segment lost 9 bases and the V segment lost 4 bases, leaving 4 bases of the junction unmatched.